This T cell receptor (beta chain) was obtained from a study of shared clonotypes between healthy human individuals. Turning to the study itself: The study enrolled a couple of women and three men aged 18 to 49.

The CDR3 covers 14 residues. Germline loops: CDR1 MDHEN, CDR2 SYDVKM. The V gene lost 4 bases and the J gene lost 0 bases, with 10 bases spanning the gap. Assay used: immunoSEQ multiplex PCR; TCRdb lists only in-frame clones, some missing. Among 2 million to 2.5 million clones, 85% to 95% were seen once, and the ten largest hold 1.5% to 2%. In the case of this clone: Its specificity is unknown.

Study-wide results and limits: Rarefaction analysis demonstrated incomplete sorted-subset sequencing notwithstanding large depth. Among non-shared clonotypes, generation probabilities were lower than among those shared by all four donors.

Naivety among CD8 cells was defined by CD45RO negativity and positive CCR7 selection, thereby excluding terminally differentiated effector memory CD45RA+ cells. The TCR was taken from a man aged 18 to 30 in good health. Some clones in this sample may be carry-over from other donors' samples. The J gene is TRBJ2-7, the V gene TRBV28; TRBD2 is a possible D gene (6 bases). The sequenced sample was naive CD8+ T cells from PBMCs. The chain's CDR3 is CASSWAGNSYEQYF. The CDR3 nucleotides read TGTGCCAGCAGTTGGGCGGGAAACTCCTACGAGCAGTACTTC.